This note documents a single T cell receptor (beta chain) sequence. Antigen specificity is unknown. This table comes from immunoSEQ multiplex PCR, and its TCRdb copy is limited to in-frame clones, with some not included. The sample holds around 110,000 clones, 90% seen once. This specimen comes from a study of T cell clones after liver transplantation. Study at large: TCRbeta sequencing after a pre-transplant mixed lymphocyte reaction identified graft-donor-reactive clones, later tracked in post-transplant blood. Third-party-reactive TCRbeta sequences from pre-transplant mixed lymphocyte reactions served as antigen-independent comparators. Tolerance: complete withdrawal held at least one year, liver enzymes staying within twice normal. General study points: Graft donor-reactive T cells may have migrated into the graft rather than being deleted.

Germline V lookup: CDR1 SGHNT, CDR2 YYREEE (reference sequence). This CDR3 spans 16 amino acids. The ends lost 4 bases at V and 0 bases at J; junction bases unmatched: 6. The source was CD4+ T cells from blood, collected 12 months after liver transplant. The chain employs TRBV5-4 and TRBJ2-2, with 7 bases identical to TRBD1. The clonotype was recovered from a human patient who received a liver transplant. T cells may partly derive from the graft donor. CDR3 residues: CASSPWDSANTGELFF. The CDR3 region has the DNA TGTGCCAGCAGCCCGTGGGACAGCGCGAACACCGGGGAGCTGTTTTTT.